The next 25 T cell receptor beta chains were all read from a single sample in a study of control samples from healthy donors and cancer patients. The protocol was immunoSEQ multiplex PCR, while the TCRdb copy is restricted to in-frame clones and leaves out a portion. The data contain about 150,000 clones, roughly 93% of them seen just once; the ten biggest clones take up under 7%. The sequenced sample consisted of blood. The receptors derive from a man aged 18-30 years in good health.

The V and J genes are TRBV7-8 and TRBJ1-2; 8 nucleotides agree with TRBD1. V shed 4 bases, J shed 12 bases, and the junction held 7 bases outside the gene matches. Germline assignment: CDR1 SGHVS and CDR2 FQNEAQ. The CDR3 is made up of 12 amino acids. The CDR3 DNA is TGTGCCAGCAGCTCCCGGACAGGGCTCCACACCTTC. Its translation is CASSSRTGLHTF.

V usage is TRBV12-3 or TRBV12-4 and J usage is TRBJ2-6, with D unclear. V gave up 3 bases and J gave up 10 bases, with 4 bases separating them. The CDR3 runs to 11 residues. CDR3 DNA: TGTGCCAGCAGTTTTGGAAACGTCCTGACTTTC. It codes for CASSFGNVLTF.

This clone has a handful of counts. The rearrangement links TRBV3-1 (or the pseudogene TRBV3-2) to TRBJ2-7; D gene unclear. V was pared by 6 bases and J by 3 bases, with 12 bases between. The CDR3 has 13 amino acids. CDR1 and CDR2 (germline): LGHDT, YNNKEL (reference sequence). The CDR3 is CASRHPASYEQYF. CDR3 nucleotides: TGTGCCAGCAGACACCCAGCAAGCTACGAGCAGTACTTC.

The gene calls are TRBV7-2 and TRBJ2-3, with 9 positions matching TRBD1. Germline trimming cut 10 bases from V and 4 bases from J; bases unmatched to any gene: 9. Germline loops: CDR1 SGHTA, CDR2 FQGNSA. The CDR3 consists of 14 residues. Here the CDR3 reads CATETGGDADTQYF. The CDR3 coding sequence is TGTGCCACCGAGACAGGGGGTGATGCAGATACGCAGTATTTT.

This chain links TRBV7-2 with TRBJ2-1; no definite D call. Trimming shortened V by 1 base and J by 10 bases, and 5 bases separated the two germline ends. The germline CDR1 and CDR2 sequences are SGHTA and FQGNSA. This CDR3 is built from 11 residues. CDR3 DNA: TGTGCCAGCAGCTTAGGCTGGGAGCAGTTCTTC. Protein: CASSLGWEQFF.

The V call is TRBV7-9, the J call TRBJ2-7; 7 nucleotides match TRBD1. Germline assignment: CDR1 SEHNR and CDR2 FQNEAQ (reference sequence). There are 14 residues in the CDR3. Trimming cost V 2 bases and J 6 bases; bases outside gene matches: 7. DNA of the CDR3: TGTGCCAGCAGCTTAAGCAGGGGGTGGAGCGAGCAGTACTTC. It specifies CASSLSRGWSEQYF.

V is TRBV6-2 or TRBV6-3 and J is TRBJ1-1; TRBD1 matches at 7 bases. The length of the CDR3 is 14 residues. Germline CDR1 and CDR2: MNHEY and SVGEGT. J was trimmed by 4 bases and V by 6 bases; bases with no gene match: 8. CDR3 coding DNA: TGTGCCAGCAGGCCTACAGGGGCAGGCACTGAAGCTTTCTTT. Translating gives CASRPTGAGTEAFF.

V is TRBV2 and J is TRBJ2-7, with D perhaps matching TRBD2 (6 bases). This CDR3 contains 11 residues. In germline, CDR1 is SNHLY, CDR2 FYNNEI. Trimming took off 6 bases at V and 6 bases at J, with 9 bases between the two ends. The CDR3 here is CASRQGGEQYF. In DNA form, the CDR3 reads TGTGCCAGCAGGCAGGGAGGCGAGCAGTACTTC.

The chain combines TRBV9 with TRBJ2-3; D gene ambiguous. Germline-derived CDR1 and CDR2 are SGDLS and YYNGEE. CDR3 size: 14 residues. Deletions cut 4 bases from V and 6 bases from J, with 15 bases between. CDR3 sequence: CASSLNLVGDTQYF. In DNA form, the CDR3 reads TGTGCCAGCAGCCTCAACCTAGTAGGCGATACGCAGTATTTT.

The DNA for the CDR3 is TGTGCCAGCAGCCTCCGGGGGTACCAAACCTACGAGCAGTACTTC. Translated, it gives CASSLRGYQTYEQYF. The V and J genes are TRBV6-2 or TRBV6-3 and TRBJ2-7; possible D gene TRBD2, 6 bases. The germline V gene encodes CDR1 MNHEY and CDR2 SVGEGT. The CDR3 sequence is 15 residues long. With 6 bases removed from V and 2 bases from J, the gap between germline ends came to 17 bases.

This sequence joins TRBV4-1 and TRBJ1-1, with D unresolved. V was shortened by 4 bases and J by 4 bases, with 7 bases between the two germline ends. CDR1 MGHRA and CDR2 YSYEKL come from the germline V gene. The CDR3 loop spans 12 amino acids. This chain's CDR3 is CASSLLGTEAFF. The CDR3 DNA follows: TGCGCCAGCAGCCTACTGGGCACTGAAGCTTTCTTT.

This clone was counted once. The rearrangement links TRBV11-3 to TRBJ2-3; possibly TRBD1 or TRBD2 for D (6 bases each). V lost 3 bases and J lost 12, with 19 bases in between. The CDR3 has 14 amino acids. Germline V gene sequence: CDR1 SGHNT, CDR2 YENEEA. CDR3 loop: CASSLGGANALQYF. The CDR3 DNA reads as TGTGCCAGCAGCTTGGGGGGCGCGAACGCTTTACAGTATTTT.

In nucleotides, the CDR3 is TGTGCCATCAGCCCCGGGACAGATAGCAATCAGCCCCAGCATTTT. Its translation: CAISPGTDSNQPQHF. The chain couples TRBV10-3 to TRBJ1-5, with 7 nucleotides matching TRBD1. The V segment lost 6 bases and the J segment 0 bases; nucleotides outside the gene matches: 5. CDR3 size: 15 residues. Germline V lookup: CDR1 ENHRY, CDR2 SYGVKD.

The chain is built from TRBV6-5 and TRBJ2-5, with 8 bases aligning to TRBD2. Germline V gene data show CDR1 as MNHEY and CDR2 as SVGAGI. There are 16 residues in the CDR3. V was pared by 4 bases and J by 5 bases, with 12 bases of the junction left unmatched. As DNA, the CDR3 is TGTGCCAGCAGTTGGGGCACGGGAGGGCCGCTGGAGACCCAGTACTTC. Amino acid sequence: CASSWGTGGPLETQYF.

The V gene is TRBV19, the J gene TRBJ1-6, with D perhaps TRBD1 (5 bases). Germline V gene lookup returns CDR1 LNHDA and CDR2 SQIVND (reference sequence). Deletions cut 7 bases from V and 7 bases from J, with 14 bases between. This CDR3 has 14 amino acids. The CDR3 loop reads CASKSGTWNSPLHF. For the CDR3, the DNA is TGTGCCAGTAAGTCCGGGACCTGGAATTCACCCCTCCACTTT.

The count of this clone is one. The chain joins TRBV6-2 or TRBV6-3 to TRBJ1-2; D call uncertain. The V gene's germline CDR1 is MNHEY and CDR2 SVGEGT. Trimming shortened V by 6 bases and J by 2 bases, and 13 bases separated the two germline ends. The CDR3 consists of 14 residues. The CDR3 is CASSSVARNYGYTF. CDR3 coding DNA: TGTGCCAGCAGCTCAGTGGCGCGGAACTATGGCTACACCTTC.

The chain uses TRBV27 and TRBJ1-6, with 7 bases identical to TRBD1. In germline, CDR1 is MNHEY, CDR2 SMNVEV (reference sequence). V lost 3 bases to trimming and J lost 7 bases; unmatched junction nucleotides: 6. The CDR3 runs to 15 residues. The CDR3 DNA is TGTGCCAGCAGTTTTGAGGGACAGCAGAATTCACCCCTCCACTTT. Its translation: CASSFEGQQNSPLHF.

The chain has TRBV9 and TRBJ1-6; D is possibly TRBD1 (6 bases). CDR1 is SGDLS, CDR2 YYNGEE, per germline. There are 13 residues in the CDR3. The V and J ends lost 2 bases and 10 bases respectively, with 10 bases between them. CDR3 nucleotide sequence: TGTGCCAGCAGCGTTGAGGGGGGGTCACCCCTCCACTTT. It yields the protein CASSVEGGSPLHF.

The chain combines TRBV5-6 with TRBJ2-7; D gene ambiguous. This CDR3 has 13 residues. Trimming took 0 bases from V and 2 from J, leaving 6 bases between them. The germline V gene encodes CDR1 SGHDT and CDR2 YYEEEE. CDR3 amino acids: CASSLGVPYEQYF. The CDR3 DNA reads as TGTGCCAGCAGCTTGGGGGTCCCCTACGAGCAGTACTTC.

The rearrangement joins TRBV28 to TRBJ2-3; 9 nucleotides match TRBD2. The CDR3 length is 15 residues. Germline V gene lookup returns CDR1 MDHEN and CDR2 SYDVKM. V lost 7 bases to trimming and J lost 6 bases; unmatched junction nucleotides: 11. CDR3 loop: CASKIGGRATDTQYF. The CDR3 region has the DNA TGTGCCAGCAAAATTGGCGGGAGGGCCACGGATACGCAGTATTTT.

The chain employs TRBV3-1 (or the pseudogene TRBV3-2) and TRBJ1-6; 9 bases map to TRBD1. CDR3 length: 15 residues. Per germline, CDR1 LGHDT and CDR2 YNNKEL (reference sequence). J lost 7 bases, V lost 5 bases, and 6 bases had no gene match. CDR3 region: CASSIGTGRNSPLHF. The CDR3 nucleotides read TGTGCCAGCAGCATTGGGACAGGGAGAAATTCACCCCTCCACTTT.

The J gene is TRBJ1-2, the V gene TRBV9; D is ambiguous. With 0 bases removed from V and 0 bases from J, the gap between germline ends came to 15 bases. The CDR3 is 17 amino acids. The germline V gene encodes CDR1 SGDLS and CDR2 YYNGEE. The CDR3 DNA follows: TGTGCCAGCAGCGTAGATAGTAGGGCAACAGCTAACTATGGCTACACCTTC. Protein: CASSVDSRATANYGYTF.

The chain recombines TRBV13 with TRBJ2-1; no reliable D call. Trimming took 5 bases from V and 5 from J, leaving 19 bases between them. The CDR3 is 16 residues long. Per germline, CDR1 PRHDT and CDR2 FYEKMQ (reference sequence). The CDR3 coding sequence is TGTGCCAGCAGCCAACGATCTGGAACTTTCAACAATGAGCAGTTCTTC. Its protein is CASSQRSGTFNNEQFF.

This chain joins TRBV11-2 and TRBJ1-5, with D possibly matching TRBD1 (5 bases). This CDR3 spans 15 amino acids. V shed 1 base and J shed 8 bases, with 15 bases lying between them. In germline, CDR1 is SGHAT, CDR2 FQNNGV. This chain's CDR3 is CASSLGRGPYEPQHF. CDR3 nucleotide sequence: TGTGCCAGCAGCTTAGGGCGGGGCCCTTACGAGCCCCAGCATTTT.

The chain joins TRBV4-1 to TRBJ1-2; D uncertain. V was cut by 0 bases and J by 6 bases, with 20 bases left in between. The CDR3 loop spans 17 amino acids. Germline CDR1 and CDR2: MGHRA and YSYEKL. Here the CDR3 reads CASSQELRASGGHGYTF. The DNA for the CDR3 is TGCGCCAGCAGCCAAGAGCTAAGGGCCTCGGGAGGGCATGGCTACACCTTC.